The clone carrying this TCR beta chain was seen many times. Its target is unknown. The CDR3 is 14 amino acids. V lost 6 bases to trimming and J lost 1 base, with 12 bases between them. TCRdb used MiXCR to call clones anew from the PCR reads. The sample has about 23,000 clones; approximately 15% are singletons. This specimen belongs to a study of metastatic and nonmetastatic thyroid tumors. As for the study in general: Repertoires of blood and of tissue (tumor or nodule) from malignant and benign thyroid patients were compared.

Every patient underwent thyroid surgery untreated. Whole-study findings and limits: It was reportedly found that TCR beta diversity was significantly higher in malignant thyroid tumors than in benign nodules, a difference seen in both blood and tumor samples.

The chain has TRBV12-3 or TRBV12-4 and TRBJ2-5; D possibly uses TRBD1 or TRBD2 (5 bases each). Sequenced sample: tumor tissue. The sequence was collected from a female donor with papillary thyroid cancer or a benign thyroid nodule (not recorded which). Some clones in this sample may be carry-over from other donors' samples. The CDR3 sequence is CASSHPGTQETQYF. The CDR3 nucleotides read TGTGCCAGCAGCCACCCGGGGACCCAAGAGACCCAGTACTTC.